These 13 T cell receptor beta chains originate from one sample sequenced in a study of T-cell memory formation after mild COVID-19. Via MiXCR, TCRdb re-called the 5' RACE reads, giving one row per CDR3 protein. The sample holds fewer than 75,000 distinct CDR3 sequences; more than 9% are singletons and the top ten take under 30%. Sequenced: PBMCs or a T cell subset sorted from them (not recorded which). The receptors originated from a man aged 18 to 29 who had mild COVID-19 (a few samples of this study predate the infection). Cell type and time point are not known.

The rearrangement uses TRBV27 and TRBJ2-1; D is ambiguous. V was clipped by 8 bases and J by 0 bases, with 11 bases between them. There are 14 residues in the CDR3. Germline assignment: CDR1 MNHEY and CDR2 SMNVEV (reference sequence). The DNA of the CDR3 is TGTGCCAGCTCCCGCGTTGGCTCCTACAATGAGCAGTTCTTC. This sequence encodes CASSRVGSYNEQFF.

As regards this clonotype: A clone one base away is much larger, so this may be a read error. The V gene is TRBV6-2 or TRBV6-3, the J gene TRBJ2-5; 7 bases match TRBD1. The length of the CDR3 is 13 residues. Germline V lookup: CDR1 MNHEY, CDR2 SVGEGT. CDR3 DNA sequence: TGTGACAGCAGCGACAGGGTGCGGGAGACCCAGTACTTC. This encodes CDSSDRVRETQYF.

J is TRBJ2-7 and V is TRBV18; 8 bases match TRBD2. The CDR3 is 16 residues long. V was pared by 2 bases and J by 0 bases, with 6 bases of the junction left unmatched. Germline V gene lookup returns CDR1 KGHSH and CDR2 LQKENI. The CDR3 loop is CASSPTTSANSYEQYF. The CDR3 bases are TGTGCCAGCTCACCAACGACTAGCGCAAACTCCTACGAGCAGTACTTC.

The gene calls are TRBV10-3 and TRBJ2-1, with D possibly being TRBD2 (5 bases). V was pared by 9 bases and J by 5 bases, with 8 bases between. CDR3 length equals 11 residues. Looked up from germline, CDR1 is ENHRY and CDR2 is SYGVKD. The CDR3 DNA reads as TGTGCCATGGCGGGCAACAATGAGCAGTTCTTC. Its translation: CAMAGNNEQFF.

A few counts support this clonotype. This chain joins TRBV5-1 and TRBJ2-2; D may be TRBD1 (5 bases). The CDR3 spans 14 residues. Germline V gene lookup returns CDR1 SGHRS and CDR2 YFSETQ. V was shortened by 3 bases and J by 1 base, with 7 bases between the two germline ends. CDR3 sequence: CASSSQGNTGELFF. The CDR3, as DNA: TGCGCCAGCAGCTCTCAGGGGAACACCGGGGAGCTGTTTTTT.

This clonotype was counted only a few times. The chain joins TRBV5-1 to TRBJ2-7, with TRBD1 identical over 10 bases. Trimming took 4 bases from V and 7 from J; bases not matched to a gene: 8. CDR3 length: 14 amino acids. Germline V gene sequence: CDR1 SGHRS, CDR2 YFSETQ. The CDR3 loop reads CASSERQGADEQYV. CDR3 DNA sequence: TGCGCCAGCAGCGAGCGACAGGGGGCGGATGAGCAGTACGTC.

This clonotype has a count of ten or more. The V and J genes are TRBV9 and TRBJ2-3; 10 bases match TRBD2. After removal of 5 bases from V and 1 base from J, the junction contained 4 bases not matched to a gene. Germline values: CDR1 SGDLS, CDR2 YYNGEE. The CDR3 has 15 amino acids. The CDR3 coding sequence is TGTGCCAGCAGTACTAGCGGGGTGGGCACAGATACGCAGTATTTT. This encodes CASSTSGVGTDTQYF. The variable domain in full, with the rest retrieved from reference TRBV9 and TRBJ2-3, is DSGVTQTPKHLITATGQRVTLRCSPRSGDLSVYWYQQSLDQGLQFLIQYYNGEERAKGNILERFSAQQFPDLHSELNLSSLELGDSALYFCASSTSGVGTDTQYFGPGTRLTVL.

The chain joins TRBV20-1 to TRBJ1-5; D remains unclear. The CDR3 totals 14 residues. Trimming took off 3 bases at V and 0 bases at J, with 9 bases between the two ends. Germline assignment: CDR1 DFQATT and CDR2 SNEGSKA (reference sequence). In DNA, the CDR3 is TGCAGTGCTAGGGTTGACAATAGCAATCAGCCCCAGCATTTT. It yields the protein CSARVDNSNQPQHF.

This clonotype has ten or more counts. J is TRBJ2-7 and V is TRBV6-5; 8 bases are shared with TRBD1. Germline-derived CDR1 and CDR2 are MNHEY and SVGAGI. CDR3 length equals 13 residues. J gave up 3 bases and V 6 bases, and 4 bases lay outside the gene matches. In DNA, the CDR3 is TGTGCCAGCAGGCAGGGACAGGTCTACGAGCAGTACTTC. It translates to CASRQGQVYEQYF.

At least ten counts were recorded for this clonotype. The rearrangement links TRBV6-1 to TRBJ2-3; D is uncertain. The germline CDR1 and CDR2 sequences are MNHNS and SASEGT. The CDR3 has 15 residues. The V gene lost 4 bases and the J gene lost 0 bases, with 11 bases spanning the gap. The CDR3 reads CASSGVTGSTDTQYF. The CDR3 DNA reads TGTGCCAGCAGTGGGGTGACTGGGAGCACAGATACGCAGTATTTT.

By sample share, this clonotype is medium-sized. The J gene is TRBJ2-2, the V gene TRBV6-4; D possibly corresponds to TRBD1 (6 bases). V was cut by 4 bases and J by 0 bases, with 12 bases left in between. This CDR3 spans 16 amino acids. Germline CDR1 is MRHNA and CDR2 is SNTAGT. The CDR3 sequence is CASSVAQGANTGELFF. The CDR3 region has the DNA TGTGCCAGCAGTGTTGCACAGGGCGCGAACACCGGGGAGCTGTTTTTT.

The genes are TRBV20-1 and TRBJ1-6, with TRBD1 matching over 7 bases. Germline assignment: CDR1 DFQATT and CDR2 SNEGSKA (reference sequence). CDR3 length: 13 amino acids. The V and J ends lost 5 bases and 5 bases, in that order; junction bases with no gene match: 3. CDR3 coding DNA: TGCAGTGCTGTGACAGGGAATAATTCACCCCTCCACTTT. Translating it yields CSAVTGNNSPLHF.

The chain joins TRBV5-1 to TRBJ2-1, with D possibly being TRBD1 or TRBD2 (7 bases each). The ends were cut back, 3 bases at V and 3 bases at J, with 16 bases in the middle. The CDR3 is made up of 16 amino acids. Germline V gene data show CDR1 as SGHRS and CDR2 as YFSETQ. The CDR3 coding sequence is TGCGCCAGCAGCTCTGACTCAGGGGGGGGCTACAATGAGCAGTTCTTC. Protein sequence: CASSSDSGGGYNEQFF.